The rows below give T cell receptor beta chains drawn from one sample of a study of blood T cells in healthy people across ages. TCRdb analysed the 5' RACE reads with MiXCR anew, one entry per CDR3 protein. The sample yields 550,000 to 800,000 distinct CDR3 sequences, about a third seen once. The sequenced material came from blood. These receptors came from a woman older than 75 in good health. CDR3s leave out the opening cysteine and the closing phenylalanine or tryptophan. A row's size may be missing; if present it is once, few, many or a size class.

v_call clone_size cdr3_aa
TRBV4-3 many ASSLYVFQETQY
TRBV7-2 NA DSRVAGGPGETQY
TRBV7-2 many ASSTSGGFTDTQY
TRBV12-3/TRBV12-4 NA ASSLASGDNEQF
TRBV9 NA ASSVRTGEITEAF
TRBV3-1 many ASSQDLRATQY
TRBV19 many ASSYRAGANVLT
TRBV5-1 NA ASSLAGASSGTQY
TRBV7-6 many ASSLGRGAYNEQF
TRBV29-1 few SVEDSMLNYGYT
TRBV6-5 NA ASSTLRGGELF
TRBV15 many ATSRGGGSSGYEQY
TRBV7-6 many ASSSFPSPRETQY
TRBV30 few AWSGAGFNYGYT
TRBV20-1 once SARPAQETQY
TRBV3-1 many ASSQTRAKGNNEQF
TRBV20-1 NA SARDLGAASFDRGPLH
TRBV12-3/TRBV12-4 NA ASTDPGGTKNIQY
TRBV28 few ASSRTVDNSPLH
TRBV7-9 NA ASRGTSGTGELF
TRBV2 many ASSAHLGETQY
TRBV20-1 once SAKLAVSTDTQY
TRBV12-5 many ASGLVGTGRVYGYT
TRBV7-9 many ASSIQTGRDGYT
TRBV4-1 once ASSPSTLRYRVAYNEQF
TRBV6-6 many ASSRQGEQYEQY
TRBV28 few ASRLGSAYNEQF
TRBV12-3/TRBV12-4 NA ASSLGGAADTQY
TRBV10-2 many ASRGPSGGPGETQY
TRBV5-1 few ASSWGLEKNIQY
TRBV20-1 few SATPEGNEQY
TRBV5-1 NA VSSGTGPYEQY
TRBV20-1 many SARDVKRGVQETQY
TRBV20-1 NA SARAGLAGEVETQY
TRBV5-1 few ASSLLGAIKNTGELF
TRBV7-9 NA ASSWGGGPGGQF
TRBV3-1 NA ASSQDLWIGVGELF
TRBV29-1 once SVVPGWETQY